This T cell receptor beta chain was sequenced for a study of identical twins. MiXCR, applied by TCRdb to the 5' RACE reads, yields one record per CDR3 protein. This sample has fewer than 900,000 distinct CDR3 sequences, with 18% found just once. Germline V gives CDR1 MNHEY, CDR2 SMNVEV (reference sequence). Trimming shortened V by 5 bases and J by 13 bases, and 20 bases separated the two germline ends. The CDR3 covers 13 residues. This clonotype was counted only a few times. The same specimen was also included in a second study, on T cells expressing NK-cell markers. That publication notes: TCR beta repertoires came from sorted CD3+CD56+NKG2C+, CD3+CD56+NKG2C- and CD3+CD56-NKG2C+ T cells.

This TCR came from a woman aged 18-29 years in good health. Sequences were obtained from PBMCs. The chain links TRBV27 to TRBJ2-5; no reliable D call. The CDR3 DNA sequence: TGTGCCAGCAGTCTAAACCCGACGGCCTCTTGGTACTTC. It is translated as CASSLNPTASWYF.